These T cell receptor beta chains were read from a single sample in a study of blood T cells in healthy people across ages. One entry per CDR3 protein results from TCRdb running MiXCR on the 5' RACE reads. The sample yields about 1.6 million distinct CDR3 sequences, about 31% seen once. What was sequenced was blood. The receptor set was obtained from a woman in her thirties in good health. CDR3s include the opening cysteine and the closing phenylalanine or tryptophan. A D gene is named only where the DNA matches it firmly. Clone size is given for some rows only: seen once, a few or many times, or a class if the clone is expanded.

V	D	J	size	DNA	CDR3
TRBV20-1	.	TRBJ2-1	few	TGCAGTGCTAGAGATCGCAGATCTAACAATGAGCAGTTCTTC	CSARDRRSNNEQFF
TRBV9	.	TRBJ2-7	.	TGTGCCAGCAGCGCAGGGCTCGGAAACGAGCAGTACTTC	CASSAGLGNEQYF
TRBV25-1	TRBD2	TRBJ2-1	few	TGTGCCAGCAGTGAATTGGGGGGGGGTTACTACAATGAGCAGTTCTTC	CASSELGGGYYNEQFF
TRBV28	.	TRBJ2-3	.	TGTGCCAGCAGTTTATACAGGGCCTCTAGCACAGATACGCAGTATTTT	CASSLYRASSTDTQYF
TRBV6-5	TRBD2	TRBJ2-7	.	TGTGCCAGCAGTCTGGAGGCTAGCGGCAGATACGAGCAGTACTTC	CASSLEASGRYEQYF
TRBV6-2/TRBV6-3	TRBD1	TRBJ2-1	few	TGTGCCAGCAGTTACTCGATTGGGACAGGGTCAAATGAGCAGTTCTTC	CASSYSIGTGSNEQFF
TRBV19	.	TRBJ1-1	.	TGTGCCAGTAGTGCTCAACCCGGCTTGAACACTGAAGCTTTCTTT	CASSAQPGLNTEAFF
TRBV10-3	TRBD2	TRBJ2-7	many	TGTGCCACCCGCGCGACTAGCGACCCCTACGAGCAGTACTTC	CATRATSDPYEQYF
TRBV7-9	.	TRBJ2-7	.	TGTGCCAGCAGCTTCATCGGGGGCAAGTACGAGCAGTACTTC	CASSFIGGKYEQYF
TRBV20-1	TRBD2	TRBJ2-7	.	TGCAGTGCTTCAGATTACGGGAGGGCCAACTACGAGCAGTACTTC	CSASDYGRANYEQYF
TRBV9	TRBD1	TRBJ2-7	.	TGTGCCATGCCGGGACAGGGGGACCACGAGCAGTACTTC	CAMPGQGDHEQYF
TRBV3-1	TRBD2	TRBJ2-7	.	TGTGCCAGCAGCCTCCAACTAGCGGGAGGACCTCAGTACGAGCAGTACTTC	CASSLQLAGGPQYEQYF
TRBV20-1	TRBD1	TRBJ1-2	.	TGCAGTGCCAAAACAGGGGGCAACTATGGCTACACCTTC	CSAKTGGNYGYTF
TRBV27	.	TRBJ2-2	.	TGTGCCAGCAGTTTTGAAGGGTCTACCGGGGAGCTGTTTTTT	CASSFEGSTGELFF
TRBV20-1	.	TRBJ2-5	few	TGCAGTGCTAGGGGGACACGACTCCAAGAGACCCAGTACTTC	CSARGTRLQETQYF
TRBV10-3	TRBD1	TRBJ2-7	.	TGTGCCATCAGTGAGACCTTTCGGGACAGAACTTCCTACGAGCAGTACTTC	CAISETFRDRTSYEQYF
TRBV9	.	TRBJ1-5	once	TGTGCCAGCAGCGTAGAGATGGAATCAGCCCAGCATTTT	CASSVEMESAQHF
TRBV5-1	.	TRBJ1-1	.	TGCGCCAGCAGCTTGGACAAGGCGATGAACACTGAAGCTTTCTTT	CASSLDKAMNTEAFF
TRBV2	.	TRBJ2-7	once	TGTGCCAGCAGCGAGGGACGGAAGAAGTACGAGCAGTACTTC	CASSEGRKKYEQYF
TRBV5-5	.	TRBJ1-5	.	TGTGCCAGCAGCCTACTACAGAGGGTTTATGGTCAGCCCCAGCATTTT	CASSLLQRVYGQPQHF
TRBV12-3/TRBV12-4	.	TRBJ2-2	.	TGTGCCAGCAGCCTAGAGCGTGGGACCGGGGAGCTGTTTTTT	CASSLERGTGELFF
TRBV3-1	.	TRBJ1-4	few	TGTGCCAGCAGCCACAGGACAGCAACTAATGAAAAACTGTTTTTT	CASSHRTATNEKLFF
TRBV27	.	TRBJ2-7	.	TGTGCCAGCAAGCCCGCGACCATCCCCTACGAGCAGTACTTC	CASKPATIPYEQYF
TRBV27	TRBD1	TRBJ1-5	.	TGTGCCAGTTCGACAGGGGTGGGGAATCAGCCCCAGCATTTT	CASSTGVGNQPQHF
TRBV6-1	TRBD1	TRBJ2-3	few	TGTGCCAGCAGTGAAGGATGGCTTAGACAGGGGGGGGATACGCAGTATTTT	CASSEGWLRQGGDTQYF
TRBV28	.	TRBJ1-4	.	TGTGCCAGCAGTTTAGACTCTCGAGGGAATGAAAAACTGTTTTTT	CASSLDSRGNEKLFF
TRBV5-6	.	TRBJ2-1	few	TGTGCCAGCAGCTTCCGCCCCAACCACAATGAGCAGTTCTTC	CASSFRPNHNEQFF